The entry that follows covers one TCR beta chain sequence. This record comes from a study of blood T cell repertoires in COVID-19. Overall study: From T cells, B-cell-depleted T cells, or PBMCs came the material, which was cDNA or gDNA.

This CDR3 spans 13 amino acids. The germline V and J ends were trimmed by 0 bases and 9 bases, with 12 bases remaining between them. The germline V gene encodes CDR1 SGHDT and CDR2 YYEEEE. Seattle patients were enrolled while actively infected and followed longitudinally. Authors' processing steps: By means of reference gene primer amplification, nucleated cell counts were estimated. Data came from immunoSEQ multiplex PCR; TCRdb stores just in-frame clones and leaves some out. The V and J calls and clone size come from that table; D and trimming were worked out from the DNA. This table holds about 190,000 clones, 82% found once.

Sequences were obtained from peripheral blood. The gene calls are TRBV5-6 and TRBJ1-2; tentative D call: TRBD1 (5 bases). The receptor comes from an older woman with COVID-19, enrolled during active disease. This CDR3 is CASSLVGRERYTF. Written as DNA, the CDR3 is TGTGCCAGCAGCTTGGTGGGACGGGAGCGCTACACCTTC.